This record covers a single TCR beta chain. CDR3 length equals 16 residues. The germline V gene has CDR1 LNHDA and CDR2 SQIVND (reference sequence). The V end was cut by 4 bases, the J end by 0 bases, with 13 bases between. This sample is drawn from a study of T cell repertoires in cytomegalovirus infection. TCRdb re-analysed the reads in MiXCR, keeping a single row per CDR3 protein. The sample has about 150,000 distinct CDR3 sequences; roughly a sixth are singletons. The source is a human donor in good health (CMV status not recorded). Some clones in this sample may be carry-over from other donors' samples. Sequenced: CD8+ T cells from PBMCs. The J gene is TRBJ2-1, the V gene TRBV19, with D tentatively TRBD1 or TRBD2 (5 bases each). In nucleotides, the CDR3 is TGTGCCAGTAGTAAATTTCCAGGGAGCTCCTACAATGAGCAGTTCTTC. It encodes CASSKFPGSSYNEQFF.